The 5 T cell receptor beta chains reported below all come from one sample, sequenced in a study of T cells in Graves' hyperthyroidism and ophthalmopathy. RNA transcripts served as the template for amplifying TCR beta CDR3 regions. HTBI primers were the set used in a first-round RT-PCR of the TCR CDR3. TCRdb ran MiXCR on the multiplex PCR reads and lists one entry per CDR3 protein. The sample records 480,000 or so distinct CDR3 sequences, 40% to 50% being singletons. The specimen was peripheral blood or thyroid tissue (not recorded which). These receptors all come from an adult woman with Graves' disease, either hyperthyroidism or ophthalmopathy (not recorded which).

The table lists this clonotype with a few counts. The V gene is TRBV7-9, the J gene TRBJ1-1; no reliable D call. Germline loops: CDR1 SEHNR, CDR2 FQNEAQ (reference sequence). Trimming pared 5 bases from V and 8 bases from J, leaving 18 bases between. The CDR3 extends over 14 amino acids. Here the CDR3 reads CASSTRHGEAEAFF. As DNA, the CDR3 is TGTGCCAGCAGCACCAGACACGGAGAGGCCGAAGCTTTCTTT. The full variable domain, in which reference TRBV7-9 and TRBJ1-1 provide the parts outside the CDR3, is DTGVSQNPRHKITKRGQNVTFRCDPISEHNRLYWYRQTLGQGPEFLTYFQNEAQLEKSRLLSDRFSAERPKGSFSTLEIQRTEQGDSAMYLCASSTRHGEAEAFFGQGTRLTVV.

This clonotype has only one observation. The rearrangement uses TRBV15 and TRBJ2-6, with a tentative D call TRBD1 (6 bases). Trimming shortened V by 3 bases and J by 0 bases, and 12 bases separated the two germline ends. This CDR3 is 17 amino acids long. Per the germline V gene, CDR1 is LNHNV and CDR2 is YYDKDF (reference sequence). CDR3 in amino acids: CATSSFRGSSGANVLTF. DNA for the CDR3: TGTGCCACCAGCAGTTTCAGGGGATCCTCTGGGGCCAACGTCCTGACTTTC.

This clonotype was counted only a few times. The V and J genes are TRBV28 and TRBJ1-6; no reliable D call. CDR1 and CDR2 from the germline V gene are MDHEN and SYDVKM. The CDR3 spans 16 residues. Trimming removed 1 base at V and 8 bases at J, with 15 bases between. The CDR3 region is CASSLSAPHLDSPLHF. The DNA of the CDR3 is TGTGCCAGCAGTTTATCGGCACCCCACCTTGATTCACCCCTCCACTTT.

This clonotype occurred many times. The chain couples TRBV2 to TRBJ1-2; D remains unclear. The CDR3 spans 14 residues. The V end was cut by 4 bases, the J end by 4 bases, with 13 bases between. CDR1 and CDR2 from the germline V gene are SNHLY and FYNNEI. The CDR3 nucleotides are TGTGCCAGCAGTGTACACCCCTCGGGCTATGGCTACACCTTC. Its protein is CASSVHPSGYGYTF. Combining the CDR3 with reference TRBV2 and TRBJ1-2 gives the whole variable domain EPEVTQTPSHQVTQMGQEVILRCVPISNHLYFYWYRQILGQKVEFLVSFYNNEISEKSEIFDDQFSVERPDGSNFTLKIRSTKLEDSAMYFCASSVHPSGYGYTFGSGTRLTVV.

This clonotype was seen just once. The V gene is TRBV10-3, the J gene TRBJ2-7, with D tentatively TRBD1 or TRBD2 (7 bases each). The CDR3 is 17 residues long. CDR1 and CDR2 from the germline V gene are ENHRY and SYGVKD. The germline V and J ends were trimmed by 4 bases and 2 bases, with 21 bases remaining between them. The CDR3 is CAISARGGEGKTYEQYF. The CDR3, as DNA: TGTGCCATCAGTGCCAGGGGGGGAGAGGGCAAGACCTACGAGCAGTACTTC.